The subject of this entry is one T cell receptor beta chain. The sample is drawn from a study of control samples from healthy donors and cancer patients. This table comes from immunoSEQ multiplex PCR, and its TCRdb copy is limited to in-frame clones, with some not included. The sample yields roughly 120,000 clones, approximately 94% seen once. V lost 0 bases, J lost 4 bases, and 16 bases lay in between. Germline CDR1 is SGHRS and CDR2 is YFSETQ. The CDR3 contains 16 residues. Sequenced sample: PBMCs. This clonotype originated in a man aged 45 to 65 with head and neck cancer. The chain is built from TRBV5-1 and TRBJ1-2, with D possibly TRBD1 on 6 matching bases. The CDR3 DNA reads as TGCGCCAGCAGCTTGGAACGAGCGACAGGATCCTATGGCTACACCTTC. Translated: CASSLERATGSYGYTF.